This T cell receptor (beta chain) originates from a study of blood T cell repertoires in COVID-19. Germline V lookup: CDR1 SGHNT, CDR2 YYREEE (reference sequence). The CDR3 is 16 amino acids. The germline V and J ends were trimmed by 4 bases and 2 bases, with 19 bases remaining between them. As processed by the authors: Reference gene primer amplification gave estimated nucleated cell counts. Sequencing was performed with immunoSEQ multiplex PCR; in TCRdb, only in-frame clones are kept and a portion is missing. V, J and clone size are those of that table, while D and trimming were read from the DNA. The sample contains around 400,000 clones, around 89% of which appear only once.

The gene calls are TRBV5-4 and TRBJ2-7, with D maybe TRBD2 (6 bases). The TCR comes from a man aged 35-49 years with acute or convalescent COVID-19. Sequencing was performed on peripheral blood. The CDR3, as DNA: TGTGCCAGCAGCCGTGCGGCGGGGCTCGACGCCTACGAGCAGTACTTC. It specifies CASSRAAGLDAYEQYF.